These 20 T cell receptor beta chains were all obtained from the same sample, sequenced in a study of Graves' ophthalmopathy and Graves' hyperthyroidism. Scientists amplified the TCR beta CDR3 regions from RNA transcripts. Second-round multiplex PCR came after a first-round RT-PCR that employed HTBI primers. In TCRdb, the multiplex PCR reads were re-called with MiXCR into one record per CDR3 protein. The table has a few hundred thousand distinct CDR3 sequences, 15% to 20% seen once. Sequencing used peripheral blood. These receptors all come from a woman younger than 35 with Graves' ophthalmopathy.

This clonotype was recorded at least ten times. This chain uses TRBV4-1 with TRBJ2-7, with 10 positions matching TRBD2. CDR3 size: 15 residues. CDR1 is MGHRA and CDR2 is YSYEKL in the germline V gene. J gave up 4 bases and V 1 base, and 4 bases lay outside the gene matches. CDR3 bases: TGCGCCAGCAGCCAAGCGGTAGCGGGGGGATACGAGCAGTACTTC. This gives the protein CASSQAVAGGYEQYF.

The chain links TRBV18 to TRBJ2-6; D may correspond to TRBD1 or TRBD2 (7 bases each). The V gene lost 8 bases and the J gene lost 2 bases, with 13 bases spanning the gap. This CDR3 comprises 15 residues. Germline V CDR1 and CDR2: KGHSH, LQKENI. For the CDR3, the DNA is TGTGCCAGCGACAGGGAGGGGGCTGGGGCCAACGTCCTGACTTTC. This gives the protein CASDREGAGANVLTF.

Ten or more counts support this clonotype. The chain joins TRBV7-8 to TRBJ1-1, with TRBD1 identical over 9 bases. The CDR3 spans 15 residues. V lost 5 bases, J lost 5 bases, and 9 bases stayed unmatched. Germline CDR1 and CDR2: SGHVS and FQNEAQ. DNA for the CDR3: TGTGCCAGCAGCGGAGAAACAGGGGGCTGGACTGAAGCTTTCTTT. This codes for CASSGETGGWTEAFF.

The sample holds many counts of this clonotype. The chain combines TRBV20-1 with TRBJ2-7, with a tentative D call TRBD2 (5 bases). The V end lost 3 bases, the J end lost 1 base, and 16 bases lay between the germline ends. The CDR3 totals 15 residues. In germline, CDR1 is DFQATT, CDR2 SNEGSKA (reference sequence). The CDR3 loop is CSASRGMSGSYEQYF. CDR3 nucleotides: TGCAGTGCTAGTCGAGGGATGAGTGGTTCCTACGAGCAGTACTTC.

This clonotype has a handful of counts. CDR3 region: CASSLEGRTNTGELFF. CDR3 DNA sequence: TGTGCCAGCAGCTTAGAAGGGCGGACGAACACCGGGGAGCTGTTTTTT. The V and J genes are TRBV7-8 and TRBJ2-2; D gene uncertain. The germline V and J ends were trimmed by 1 base and 0 bases, with 9 bases remaining between them. The CDR3 totals 16 residues. Looked up from germline, CDR1 is SGHVS and CDR2 is FQNEAQ. The full variable domain, rest sourced from reference TRBV7-8 and TRBJ2-2, is GAGVSQSPRYKVAKRGQDVALRCDPISGHVSLFWYQQALGQGPEFLTYFQNEAQLDKSGLPSDRFFAERPEGSVSTLKIQRTQQEDSAVYLCASSLEGRTNTGELFFGEGSRLTVL.

Written as DNA, the CDR3 is TGTGCCACCAGTGAACAGTCGCACCAAGAGACCCAGTACTTC. Translating gives CATSEQSHQETQYF. V and J are TRBV24-1 and TRBJ2-5; D not resolved. In germline, CDR1 is KGHDR, CDR2 SFDVKD. The CDR3 consists of 14 residues. Trimming shortened V by 4 bases and J by 0 bases, and 8 bases separated the two germline ends.

The chain carries TRBV6-1 and TRBJ2-7; D gene unclear. The V end lost 4 bases, the J end lost 3 bases, and 13 bases lay between the germline ends. The CDR3 loop spans 14 amino acids. Germline CDR1 reads MNHNS; CDR2 reads SASEGT. The CDR3 DNA follows: TGTGCCAGCAGTGTTAGAACGGGTCGCTACGAGCAGTACTTC. It yields the protein CASSVRTGRYEQYF.

There are many counts of this clonotype. V usage is TRBV6-2 or TRBV6-3 and J usage is TRBJ2-7; the match to TRBD2 covers 7 bases. CDR1 and CDR2 (germline): MNHEY, SVGEGT. The CDR3 covers 15 residues. V was pared by 6 bases and J by 12 bases, with 20 bases of the junction left unmatched. This chain's CDR3 is CASSALGASGAKAYF. The CDR3 nucleotides are TGTGCCAGCAGCGCCCTCGGGGCTAGCGGAGCCAAAGCGTACTTC.

This clonotype was observed at least ten times. The chain carries TRBV28 and TRBJ2-7, with D perhaps matching TRBD1 (6 bases). The CDR3 contains 15 residues. Trimming removed 6 bases from V and 0 bases from J, with 15 bases in between. CDR1 MDHEN and CDR2 SYDVKM come from the germline V gene. The CDR3 loop reads CASSLTGQSSYEQYF. DNA of the CDR3: TGTGCCAGCAGCCTAACAGGGCAGAGCTCCTACGAGCAGTACTTC. The complete variable domain, with remaining parts taken from reference TRBV28 and TRBJ2-7, reads DVKVTQSSRYLVKRTGEKVFLECVQDMDHENMFWYRQDPGLGLRLIYFSYDVKMKEKGDIPEGYSVSREKKERFSLILESASTNQTSMYLCASSLTGQSSYEQYFGPGTRLTVT.

This clonotype was seen repeatedly, ten times or more. CDR3 sequence (DNA): TGTGCCAGCAGTTTCCAGGGGCGTCACCGGGAGCTGTTTTTT. Its protein is CASSFQGRHRELFF. The rearrangement joins TRBV28 to TRBJ2-2; tentatively, D is TRBD1 (6 bases). The germline gives CDR1 MDHEN, CDR2 SYDVKM. V shed 3 bases and J shed 9 bases, with 14 bases lying between them. The CDR3 runs 14 residues. The whole variable domain, remainder taken from reference TRBV28 and TRBJ2-2, is DVKVTQSSRYLVKRTGEKVFLECVQDMDHENMFWYRQDPGLGLRLIYFSYDVKMKEKGDIPEGYSVSREKKERFSLILESASTNQTSMYLCASSFQGRHRELFFGEGSRLTVL.

This clonotype has a count of ten or more. CDR3 amino acids: CASSLTSGGDQPQHF. In nucleotides, the CDR3 is TGTGCCAGCAGCTTAACGTCAGGGGGGGATCAGCCCCAGCATTTT. The gene calls are TRBV7-2 and TRBJ1-5; 7 positions match TRBD1. V lost 2 bases, J lost 5 bases, and 6 bases stayed unmatched. The CDR3 sequence is 15 residues long. Germline CDR1 is SGHTA and CDR2 is FQGNSA.

This clonotype was counted ten times or more. The chain links TRBV20-1 to TRBJ2-3; unclear D gene. The germline V gene has CDR1 DFQATT and CDR2 SNEGSKA (reference sequence). The CDR3 covers 12 residues. V was clipped by 5 bases and J by 4 bases, with 10 bases between them. CDR3 coding DNA: TGCAGTGCTGAAGGCGGAGCAGATACGCAGTATTTT. It encodes CSAEGGADTQYF.

The rearrangement uses TRBV11-2 and TRBJ2-7, with D possibly matching TRBD2 (7 bases). The CDR3 sequence is 15 residues long. Germline CDR1 SGHAT, CDR2 FQNNGV. Trimming cost V 5 bases and J 3 bases, with 17 bases left between them. In DNA form, the CDR3 reads TGTGCCAGCAGCCTGACCGGGGGGCCCTACTACGAGCAGTACTTC. Translation: CASSLTGGPYYEQYF. Together with reference TRBV11-2 and TRBJ2-7, the CDR3 gives the full variable domain: EAGVAQSPRYKIIEKRQSVAFWCNPISGHATLYWYQQILGQGPKLLIQFQNNGVVDDSQLPKDRFSAERLKGVDSTLKIQPAKLEDSAVYLCASSLTGGPYYEQYFGPGTRLTVT.

This clonotype has at least ten counts. The chain couples TRBV11-3 to TRBJ1-5; D is uncertain. From germline, CDR1 is SGHNT and CDR2 YENEEA. The CDR3 totals 15 residues. Trimming stripped 5 bases from V and 4 bases from J, with 15 bases between. The DNA of the CDR3 is TGTGCCAGCAGCCGCGCTCCGTCGGGGAATCAGCCCCAGCATTTT. It codes for CASSRAPSGNQPQHF.

The J gene is TRBJ1-3, the V gene TRBV7-2, with a tentative D call TRBD1 (6 bases). V dropped 4 bases and J dropped 2 bases, with 9 bases sitting between them. The germline CDR1 and CDR2 sequences are SGHTA and FQGNSA. The CDR3 sequence is 14 residues long. CDR3 nucleotide sequence: TGTGCCAGCAGCTCGGACAGCCCTGGAAACACCATATATTTT. Protein: CASSSDSPGNTIYF.

This clonotype was observed at least ten times. V usage is TRBV20-1 and J usage is TRBJ2-7; tentatively, D is TRBD1 (6 bases). Germline V gene data show CDR1 as DFQATT and CDR2 as SNEGSKA (reference sequence). CDR3 length: 12 residues. The V end was cut by 2 bases, the J end by 3 bases, with 8 bases between. The CDR3 protein is CSARPGVYEQYF. CDR3 bases: TGCAGTGCTAGACCAGGGGTCTACGAGCAGTACTTC.

The sample holds one count of this clonotype. The rearrangement joins TRBV7-8 to TRBJ1-6, with a tentative D call TRBD1 (5 bases). Germline V gene sequence: CDR1 SGHVS, CDR2 FQNEAQ. CDR3 length equals 17 residues. V lost 2 bases and J lost 7, with 18 bases in between. The CDR3 is CASSLYVGGSKNSPLHF. The CDR3 nucleotides read TGTGCCAGCAGCTTATATGTCGGGGGAAGTAAAAATTCACCCCTCCACTTT.

In this sample, this clonotype turned up many times. The chain uses TRBV27 and TRBJ2-4; TRBD2 is a possible D gene (5 bases). V was trimmed by 4 bases and J by 1 base, leaving 11 bases between them. The CDR3 length is 15 residues. CDR1 and CDR2 (germline): MNHEY, SMNVEV (reference sequence). CDR3 in DNA: TGTGCCAGCAGTTCTAGCCGAACTGCCAAAAACATTCAGTACTTC. This gives the protein CASSSSRTAKNIQYF.

This clonotype was seen ten or more times. This chain links TRBV30 with TRBJ1-2, with 10 bases that match TRBD1. CDR1 and CDR2 (germline): GTSNPN, SVGIG (reference sequence). The CDR3 extends over 14 amino acids. V lost 2 bases, J lost 6 bases, and 6 bases stayed unmatched. DNA of the CDR3: TGTGCCTGGAGTCGGACAGGGGGATGGGATGGCTACACCTTC. Its protein product is CAWSRTGGWDGYTF.

This clonotype was counted ten times or more. The chain links TRBV11-2 to TRBJ1-3; D gene ambiguous. Per germline, CDR1 SGHAT and CDR2 FQNNGV. Deletions cut 4 bases from V and 0 bases from J, with 13 bases between. The CDR3 is 16 amino acids. The CDR3 nucleotides read TGTGCCAGCAGCTCGCTCGATGGTTACTCTGGAAACACCATATATTTT. It translates to CASSSLDGYSGNTIYF.